These 9 T cell receptor beta chains were all obtained from the same sample, sequenced in a study of CD8 T cells in ankylosing spondylitis. In TCRdb, the 5' RACE reads were re-called with MiXCR into one record per CDR3 protein. The data show about 160,000 distinct CDR3 sequences, with around 19% seen just once and approximately 7.8% held by the top ten. Sequencing was carried out using blood, either unsorted or a sorted T cell fraction (not recorded which). The origin of the receptors is a male donor with ankylosing spondylitis or in good health (not recorded which).

This clonotype was counted at least ten times. The genes are TRBV11-2 and TRBJ2-5, with TRBD1 as a possible D gene (6 bases). The CDR3 runs to 13 residues. Germline V lookup: CDR1 SGHAT, CDR2 FQNNGV. The CDR3 spells CATRRGLQETQYF. CDR3 in DNA: TGTGCTACGCGCAGGGGATTACAAGAGACCCAGTACTTC.

This clonotype showed up many times. The chain recombines TRBV20-1 with TRBJ1-3; unclear D gene. Germline CDR1 reads DFQATT; CDR2 reads SNEGSKA (reference sequence). The V gene lost 2 bases and the J gene lost 4 bases, with 12 bases spanning the gap. CDR3 size: 14 residues. DNA for the CDR3: TGCAGTGCTAGATCCAACCAGCGCGGAAACACCATATATTTT. Residues: CSARSNQRGNTIYF.

CDR3 nucleotide sequence: TGTGCCAGCAGCTTAGCAGCGGGAGTAGAGCAGTTCTTC. Its translation is CASSLAAGVEQFF. This sequence joins TRBV7-6 and TRBJ2-1; 8 bases align to TRBD2. Germline lookup yields CDR1 SGHVS and CDR2 FNYEAQ. The CDR3 is made up of 13 amino acids. Trimming removed 0 bases from V and 10 bases from J; junction bases left unmatched: 2.

The V and J genes are TRBV19 and TRBJ2-5; D might be TRBD2 (5 bases). Germline CDR1 is LNHDA and CDR2 is SQIVND (reference sequence). V was pared by 5 bases and J by 5 bases, with 12 bases between. The CDR3 has 13 residues. The CDR3 here is CASSQTGLETQYF. The CDR3 region has the DNA TGTGCCAGTAGTCAGACGGGGTTGGAGACCCAGTACTTC.

This clonotype appeared a few times. V is TRBV12-3 or TRBV12-4 and J is TRBJ1-2; D gene uncertain. V lost 3 bases and J lost 7, with 9 bases in between. This CDR3 spans 12 amino acids. CDR3 in amino acids: CASSFWGVGYTF. The CDR3 DNA reads TGTGCCAGCAGTTTCTGGGGTGTTGGCTACACCTTC.

This clonotype occurred a few times. Written as DNA, the CDR3 is TGTGCCAGCAGTGATCGCCTAGCGGGAGGGCCGAAGCGAAATGAGCAGTTCTTC. Protein product: CASSDRLAGGPKRNEQFF. V is TRBV2 and J is TRBJ2-1; 12 bases are shared with TRBD2. This CDR3 comprises 18 residues. The germline CDR1 and CDR2 sequences are SNHLY and FYNNEI. Trimming cost V 3 bases and J 7 bases; bases outside gene matches: 13.

In this sample, this clonotype turned up many times. This chain joins TRBV6-5 and TRBJ2-7; TRBD1 matches 8 bases. V dropped 6 bases and J dropped 5; count of bases not matched to a gene: 0. The germline gives CDR1 MNHEY, CDR2 SVGAGI. The CDR3 is 11 amino acids. The CDR3 is CASRDRDEQYF. The DNA of the CDR3 is TGTGCCAGCAGGGACAGGGACGAGCAGTACTTC.

The chain employs TRBV29-1 and TRBJ1-3; 12 bases fit TRBD1. Unmatched junction bases numbered 2, after V lost 5 bases and J lost 6 bases. Germline V lookup: CDR1 SQVTM, CDR2 ANQGSEA. The CDR3 runs to 13 residues. The CDR3: CSVLGQGANTIYF. Written as DNA, the CDR3 is TGCAGCGTTCTGGGACAGGGGGCAAACACCATATATTTT.

This clonotype is a singleton in its sample. The rearrangement uses TRBV7-2 and TRBJ2-6; 7 nucleotides match TRBD1. With 2 bases clipped from V and 0 bases from J, the junction kept 7 bases outside the gene matches. There are 18 residues in the CDR3. The germline V gene encodes CDR1 SGHTA and CDR2 FQGNSA. The CDR3 DNA reads as TGTGCCAGCAGCTTACCGGGACAGAGGTACTCTGGGGCCAACGTCCTGACTTTC. This gives the protein CASSLPGQRYSGANVLTF.